The T cell receptor (beta chain) described here comes from a study of blood T cell repertoires in COVID-19. Germline V gives CDR1 LNHNV, CDR2 YYDKDF (reference sequence). V lost 0 bases and J 6 bases, leaving 3 bases between the germline ends. This CDR3 is 12 amino acids long. Here immunoSEQ multiplex PCR was the method, and the copy in TCRdb shows in-frame clones only, minus some. The data hold roughly 400,000 clones, with approximately 87% observed a single time. The TCR originated in a woman aged 55-70 years with COVID-19, enrolled during active disease. The rearrangement uses TRBV15 and TRBJ1-5; D gene unclear. The sample taken for sequencing was peripheral blood. The CDR3 protein is CATSRESQPQHF. DNA for the CDR3: TGTGCCACCAGCAGAGAGAGTCAGCCCCAGCATTTT.